This T cell receptor beta chain was observed in a study of graft-versus-host responses after intestinal transplantation. Study outcomes and limitations: The authors found GvH clones in recipient marrow, some appearing first in ileum or blood.

This table comes from immunoSEQ multiplex PCR, and its TCRdb copy is limited to in-frame clones, with some not included. The sample holds around 97,000 clones, 75% to 95% seen once. A remark on this clone: Its antigen remains unknown.

The V and J ends lost 4 bases and 2 bases, in that order; junction bases with no gene match: 2. The CDR3 length is 15 residues. The germline V gene encodes CDR1 SGHTA and CDR2 FQGTGA. This specimen was unstimulated CD8+ T cells sorted from spleen or lymph node cells, taken before intestinal transplant. The chain links TRBV7-3 to TRBJ2-3, with 11 bases matching TRBD2. The sequence was obtained from a human donor who received an intestinal transplant. The CDR3 sequence is CASSSSGGITDTQYF. The CDR3 coding sequence is TGTGCCAGCAGCTCTAGCGGGGGGATCACAGATACGCAGTATTTT. Filled out from reference TRBV7-3 and TRBJ2-3, the complete variable domain reads GAGVSQTPSNKVTEKGKYVELRCDPISGHTALYWYRQSLGQGPEFLIYFQGTGAADDSGLPNDRFFAVRPEGSVSTLKIQRTERGDSAVYLCASSSSGGITDTQYFGPGTRLTVL.